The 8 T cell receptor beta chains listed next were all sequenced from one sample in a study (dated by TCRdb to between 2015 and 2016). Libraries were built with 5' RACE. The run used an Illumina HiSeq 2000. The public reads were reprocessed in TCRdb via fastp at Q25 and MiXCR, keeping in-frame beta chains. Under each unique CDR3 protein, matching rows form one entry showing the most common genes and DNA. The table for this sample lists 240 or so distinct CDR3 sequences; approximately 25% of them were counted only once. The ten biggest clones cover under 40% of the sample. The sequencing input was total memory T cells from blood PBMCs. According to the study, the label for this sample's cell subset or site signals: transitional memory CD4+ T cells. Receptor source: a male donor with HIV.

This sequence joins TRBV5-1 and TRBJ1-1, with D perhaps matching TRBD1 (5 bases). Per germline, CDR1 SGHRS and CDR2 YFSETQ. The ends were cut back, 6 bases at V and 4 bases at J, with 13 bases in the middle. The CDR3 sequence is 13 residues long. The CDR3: CASTRGAATEAFF. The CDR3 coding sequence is TGCGCCAGCACCCGAGGGGCAGCCACTGAAGCTTTCTTT.

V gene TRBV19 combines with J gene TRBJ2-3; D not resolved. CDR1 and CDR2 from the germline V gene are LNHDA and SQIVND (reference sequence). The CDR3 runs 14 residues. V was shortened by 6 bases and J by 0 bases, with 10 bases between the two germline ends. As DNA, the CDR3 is TGTGCCAGTAGGTTCGCGGCTAGCACAGATACGCAGTATTTT. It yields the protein CASRFAASTDTQYF.

In DNA form, the CDR3 reads TGTGCCAGCTCGGGGGAAAGAACCGGGGAGCTGTTTTTT. Its protein product is CASSGERTGELFF. The V call is TRBV12-3 or TRBV12-4, the J call TRBJ2-2; TRBD2 might be the D (6 bases). Trimming shortened V by 8 bases and J by 5 bases, and 12 bases separated the two germline ends. The CDR3 loop spans 13 amino acids.

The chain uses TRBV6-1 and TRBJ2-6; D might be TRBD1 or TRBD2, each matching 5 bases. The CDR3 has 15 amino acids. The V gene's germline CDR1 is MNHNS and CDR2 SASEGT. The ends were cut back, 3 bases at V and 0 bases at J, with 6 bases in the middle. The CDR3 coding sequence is TGTGCCAGCAGTGAGGGGGACTCTGGGGCCAACGTCCTGACTTTC. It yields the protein CASSEGDSGANVLTF.

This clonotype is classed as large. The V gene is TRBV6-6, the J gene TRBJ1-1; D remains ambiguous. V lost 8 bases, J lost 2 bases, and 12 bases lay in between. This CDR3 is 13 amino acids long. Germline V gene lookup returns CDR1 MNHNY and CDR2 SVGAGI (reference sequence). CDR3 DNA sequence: TGTGCCAGCTTTCCTCAAGTTAACACTGAAGCTTTCTTT. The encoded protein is CASFPQVNTEAFF.

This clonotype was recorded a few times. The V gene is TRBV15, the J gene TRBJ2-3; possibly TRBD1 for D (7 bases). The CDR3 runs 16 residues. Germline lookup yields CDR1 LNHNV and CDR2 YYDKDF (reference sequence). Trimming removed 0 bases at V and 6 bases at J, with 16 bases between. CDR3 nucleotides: TGTGCCACCAGCAGAGATGCGGGGACAGCCGGGGATACGCAGTATTTT. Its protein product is CATSRDAGTAGDTQYF.

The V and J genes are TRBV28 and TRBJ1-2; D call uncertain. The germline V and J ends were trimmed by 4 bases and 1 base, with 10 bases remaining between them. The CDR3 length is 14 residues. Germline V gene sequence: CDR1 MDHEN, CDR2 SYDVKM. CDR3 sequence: CASSSEILNYGYTF. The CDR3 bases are TGTGCCAGCAGTTCAGAGATCCTTAACTATGGCTACACCTTC.

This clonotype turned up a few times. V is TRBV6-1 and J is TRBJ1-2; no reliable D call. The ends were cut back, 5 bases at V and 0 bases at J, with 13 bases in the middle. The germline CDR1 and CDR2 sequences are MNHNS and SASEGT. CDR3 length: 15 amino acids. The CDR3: CASSPDAGANYGYTF. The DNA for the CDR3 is TGTGCCAGCAGTCCGGATGCGGGAGCTAACTATGGCTACACCTTC.